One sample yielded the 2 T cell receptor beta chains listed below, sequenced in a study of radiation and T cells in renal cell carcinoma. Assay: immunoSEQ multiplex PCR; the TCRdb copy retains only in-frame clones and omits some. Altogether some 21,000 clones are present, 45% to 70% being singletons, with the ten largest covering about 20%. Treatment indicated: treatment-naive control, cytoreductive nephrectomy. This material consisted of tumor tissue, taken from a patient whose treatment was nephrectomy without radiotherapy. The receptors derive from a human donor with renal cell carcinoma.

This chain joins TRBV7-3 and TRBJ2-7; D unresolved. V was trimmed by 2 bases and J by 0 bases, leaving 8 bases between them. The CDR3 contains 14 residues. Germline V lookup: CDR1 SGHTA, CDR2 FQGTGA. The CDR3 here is CASSLYGHSYEQYF. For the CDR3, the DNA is TGTGCCAGCAGCTTATACGGGCACTCCTACGAGCAGTACTTC.

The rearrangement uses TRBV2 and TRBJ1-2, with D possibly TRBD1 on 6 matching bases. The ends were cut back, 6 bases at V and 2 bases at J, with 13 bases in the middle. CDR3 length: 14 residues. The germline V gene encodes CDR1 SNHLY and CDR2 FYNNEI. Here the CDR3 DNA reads TGTGCCAGCAGGGGCAGGGGTTCGAACTATGGCTACACCTTC. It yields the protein CASRGRGSNYGYTF.